The next 2 T cell receptor beta chains were all read from a single sample in a study of T cell responses to AZD1222 COVID-19 vaccine (dated by TCRdb to about 2021). The library was produced with the immunoSEQ multiplex PCR assay. The immuneACCESS repertoire file appears here via TCRdb, limited to in-frame rearrangements. These files lack a portion of the clones; in checked studies, under half of the deficit traces to unresolved V genes, and the cause of the others is not known. Counted in this sample were over 150,000 clones; about 92% of them appeared once. In total, the top ten clones hold approximately 17% of the sample. The sample's time point, from its label and the paper: baseline before first vaccination. Sample: peripheral blood, taken on day 0 of AZD1222 vaccination. Every receptor here comes from an adult in good health.

The chain uses TRBV30 and TRBJ1-3; possibly TRBD1 for D (6 bases). V was shortened by 4 bases and J by 2 bases, with 18 bases between the two germline ends. The germline gives CDR1 GTSNPN, CDR2 SVGIG (reference sequence). This CDR3 has 16 amino acids. The CDR3 protein is CAWKSIRRTAGNTIYF. Here the CDR3 DNA reads TGTGCCTGGAAAAGCATAAGGCGGACAGCTGGAAACACCATATATTTT. The whole variable domain, filled in from reference TRBV30 and TRBJ1-3, reads SQTIHQWPATLVQPVGSPLSLECTVEGTSNPNLYWYRQAAGRGLQLLFYSVGIGQISSEVPQNLSASRPQDRQFILSSKKLLLSDSGFYLCAWKSIRRTAGNTIYFGEGSWLTVV.

V is TRBV10-3 and J is TRBJ2-7; D may be TRBD1 (6 bases). This CDR3 has 18 residues. V was pared by 3 bases and J by 2 bases, with 23 bases between. Germline V CDR1 and CDR2: ENHRY, SYGVKD. This chain's CDR3 is CAISEKSDRTTLTYEQYF. The CDR3 region has the DNA TGTGCCATCAGTGAAAAGAGCGACAGGACCACCCTAACCTACGAGCAGTACTTC.